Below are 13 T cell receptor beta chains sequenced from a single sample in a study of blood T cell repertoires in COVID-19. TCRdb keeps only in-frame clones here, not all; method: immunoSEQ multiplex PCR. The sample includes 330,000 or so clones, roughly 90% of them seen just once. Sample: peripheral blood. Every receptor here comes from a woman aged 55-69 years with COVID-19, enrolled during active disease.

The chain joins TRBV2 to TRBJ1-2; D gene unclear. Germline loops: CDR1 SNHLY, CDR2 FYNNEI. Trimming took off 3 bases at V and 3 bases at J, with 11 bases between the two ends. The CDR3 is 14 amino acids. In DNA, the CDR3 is TGTGCCAGCAGTGACCCGGGAACAGACTATGGCTACACCTTC. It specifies CASSDPGTDYGYTF. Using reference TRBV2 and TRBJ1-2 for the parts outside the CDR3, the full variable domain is EPEVTQTPSHQVTQMGQEVILRCVPISNHLYFYWYRQILGQKVEFLVSFYNNEISEKSEIFDDQFSVERPDGSNFTLKIRSTKLEDSAMYFCASSDPGTDYGYTFGSGTRLTVV.

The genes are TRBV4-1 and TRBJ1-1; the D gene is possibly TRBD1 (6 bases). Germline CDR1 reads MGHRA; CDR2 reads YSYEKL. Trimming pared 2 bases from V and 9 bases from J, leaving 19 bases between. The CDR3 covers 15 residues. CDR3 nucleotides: TGCGCCAGCAGCCAACCTTGGGGGCCGCAGAATCAAGCTTTCTTT. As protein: CASSQPWGPQNQAFF.

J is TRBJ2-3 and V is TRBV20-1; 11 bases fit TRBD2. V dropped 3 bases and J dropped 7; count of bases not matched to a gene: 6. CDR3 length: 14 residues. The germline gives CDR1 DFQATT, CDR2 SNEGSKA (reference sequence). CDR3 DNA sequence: TGCAGTGCTAGTTCCCTAGCGGGGGGCTATACGCAGTATTTT. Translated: CSASSLAGGYTQYF.

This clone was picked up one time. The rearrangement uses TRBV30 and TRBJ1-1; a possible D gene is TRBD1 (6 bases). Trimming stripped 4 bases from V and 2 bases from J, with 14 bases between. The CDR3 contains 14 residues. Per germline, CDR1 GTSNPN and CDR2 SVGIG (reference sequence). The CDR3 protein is CAWNRGARNTEAFF. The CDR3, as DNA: TGTGCCTGGAATCGGGGGGCGAGAAACACTGAAGCTTTCTTT.

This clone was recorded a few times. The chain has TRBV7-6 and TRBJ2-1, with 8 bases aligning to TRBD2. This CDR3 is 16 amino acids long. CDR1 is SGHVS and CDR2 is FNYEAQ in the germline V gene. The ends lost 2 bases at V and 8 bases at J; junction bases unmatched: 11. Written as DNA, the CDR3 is TGTGCCAGCAGCTTAACCACTAGCGGAGGTTTGGATGAGCAGTTCTTC. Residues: CASSLTTSGGLDEQFF.

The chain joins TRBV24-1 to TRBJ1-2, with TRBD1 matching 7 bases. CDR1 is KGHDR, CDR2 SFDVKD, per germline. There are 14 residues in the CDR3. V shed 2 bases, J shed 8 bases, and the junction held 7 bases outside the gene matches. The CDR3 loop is CATSDSWGTVGYTF. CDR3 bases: TGTGCCACCAGTGATTCATGGGGGACAGTCGGCTACACCTTC.

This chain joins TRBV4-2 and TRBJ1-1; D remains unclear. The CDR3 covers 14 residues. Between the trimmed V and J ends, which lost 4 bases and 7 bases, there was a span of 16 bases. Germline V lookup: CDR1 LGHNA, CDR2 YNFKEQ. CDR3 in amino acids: CASSPIRLEGEAFF. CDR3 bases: TGTGCCAGCAGCCCGATCAGACTTGAGGGTGAAGCTTTCTTT.

The CDR3 coding sequence is TGTGCCAGCAGCGACGGACTTTCCTATGGCTACACCTTC. Translation gives CASSDGLSYGYTF. The J gene is TRBJ1-2, the V gene TRBV5-4, with D hard to call. The V gene's germline CDR1 is SGHNT and CDR2 YYREEE (reference sequence). With 4 bases removed from V and 4 bases from J, the gap between germline ends came to 11 bases. CDR3 size: 13 residues. The full variable domain, completed using reference TRBV5-4 and TRBJ1-2, is ETGVTQSPTHLIKTRGQQVTLRCSSQSGHNTVSWYQQALGQGPQFIFQYYREEENGRGNFPPRFSGLQFPNYSSELNVNALELDDSALYLCASSDGLSYGYTFGSGTRLTVV.

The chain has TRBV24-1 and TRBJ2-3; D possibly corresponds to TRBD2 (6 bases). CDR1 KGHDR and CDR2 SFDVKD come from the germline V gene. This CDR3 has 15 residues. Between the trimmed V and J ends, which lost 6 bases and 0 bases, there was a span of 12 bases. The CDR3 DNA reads TGTGCCACCAGTCGGTCCGGGGGTAGCACAGATACGCAGTATTTT. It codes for CATSRSGGSTDTQYF.

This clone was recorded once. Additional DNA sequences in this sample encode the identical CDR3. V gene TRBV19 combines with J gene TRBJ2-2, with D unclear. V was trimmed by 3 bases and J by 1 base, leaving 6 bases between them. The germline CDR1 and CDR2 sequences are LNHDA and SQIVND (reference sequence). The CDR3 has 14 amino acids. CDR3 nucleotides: TGTGCCAGTAGTATTCGACAGAACACCGGGGAGCTGTTTTTT. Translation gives CASSIRQNTGELFF.

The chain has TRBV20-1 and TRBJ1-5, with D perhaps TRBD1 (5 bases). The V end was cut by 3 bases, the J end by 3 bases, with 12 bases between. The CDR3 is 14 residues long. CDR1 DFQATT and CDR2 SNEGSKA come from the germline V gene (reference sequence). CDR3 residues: CSASPGHPNQPQHF. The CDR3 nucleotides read TGCAGTGCTAGTCCCGGACACCCCAATCAGCCCCAGCATTTT.

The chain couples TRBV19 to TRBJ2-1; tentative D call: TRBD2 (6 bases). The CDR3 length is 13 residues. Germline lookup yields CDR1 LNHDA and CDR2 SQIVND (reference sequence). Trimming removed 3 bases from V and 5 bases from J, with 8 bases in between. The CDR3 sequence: CASSMGGDNEQFF. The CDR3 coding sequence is TGTGCCAGTAGTATGGGAGGAGACAATGAGCAGTTCTTC.

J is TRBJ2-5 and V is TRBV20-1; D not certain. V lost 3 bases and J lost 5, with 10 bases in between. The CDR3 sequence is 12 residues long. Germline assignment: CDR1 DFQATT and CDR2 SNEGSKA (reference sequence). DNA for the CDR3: TGCAGTGCTAGTGATGGCCGCGAGACCCAGTACTTC. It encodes CSASDGRETQYF.